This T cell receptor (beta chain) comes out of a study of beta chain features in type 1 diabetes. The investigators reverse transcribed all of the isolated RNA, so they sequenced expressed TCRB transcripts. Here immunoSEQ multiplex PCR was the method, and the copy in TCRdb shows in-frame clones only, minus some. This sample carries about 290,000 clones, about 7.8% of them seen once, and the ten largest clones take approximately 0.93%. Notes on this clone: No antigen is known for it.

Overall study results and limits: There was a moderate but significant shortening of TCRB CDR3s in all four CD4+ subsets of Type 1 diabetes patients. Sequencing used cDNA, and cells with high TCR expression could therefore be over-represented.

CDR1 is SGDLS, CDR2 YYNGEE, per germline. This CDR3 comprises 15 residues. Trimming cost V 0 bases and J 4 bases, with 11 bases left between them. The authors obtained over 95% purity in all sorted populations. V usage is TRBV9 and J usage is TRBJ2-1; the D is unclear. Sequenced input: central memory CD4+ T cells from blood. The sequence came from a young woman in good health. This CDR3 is CASSVGVSPYNEQFF. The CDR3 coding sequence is TGTGCCAGCAGCGTAGGTGTTTCCCCATACAATGAGCAGTTCTTC.